These 20 T cell receptor beta chains were sequenced from one sample in a study of control samples from healthy donors and cancer patients. Profiling relied on immunoSEQ multiplex PCR, and the TCRdb table lists in-frame clones only, not all of them. The table includes over 150,000 clones, approximately 94% detected once. The sequenced sample was blood. The receptor set was obtained from a man aged 40-55 years in good health.

The CDR3 nucleotides are TGTGCCAGCAGCCAAGTTCCGGGGACAGGGGTTAACCACGAGCAGTACTTC. Residues: CASSQVPGTGVNHEQYF. The rearrangement joins TRBV3-1 (or the pseudogene TRBV3-2) to TRBJ2-7, with 10 bases matching TRBD1. The trim removed 1 base at V and 5 bases at J, leaving 11 bases unmatched. CDR3 length equals 17 residues. The germline V gene encodes CDR1 LGHDT and CDR2 YNNKEL (reference sequence).

The chain couples TRBV2 to TRBJ1-2; tentatively, D is TRBD1 (5 bases). This CDR3 is built from 12 residues. Germline V gives CDR1 SNHLY, CDR2 FYNNEI. Deletions cut 6 bases from V and 8 bases from J, with 13 bases between. In nucleotides, the CDR3 is TGTGCCAGCAGGATCGACAGCGCAGGCTACACCTTC. Its translation: CASRIDSAGYTF.

The chain joins TRBV24-1 to TRBJ2-7; 7 bases agree with TRBD1. Germline CDR1 is KGHDR and CDR2 is SFDVKD. Unmatched junction bases numbered 11, after V lost 3 bases and J lost 7 bases. The CDR3 covers 15 residues. CDR3 in DNA: TGTGCCACCAGTGATAGCAACAGGGGATCGGAGGAGCAGTACTTC. This codes for CATSDSNRGSEEQYF.

The chain is built from TRBV15 and TRBJ1-3, with D unresolved. The germline V and J ends were trimmed by 0 bases and 0 bases, with 15 bases remaining between them. There are 18 residues in the CDR3. The germline V gene has CDR1 LNHNV and CDR2 YYDKDF (reference sequence). This chain's CDR3 is CATSRDHGRAISGNTIYF. The DNA for the CDR3 is TGTGCCACCAGCAGAGATCACGGACGGGCGATCTCTGGAAACACCATATATTTT. The full variable domain, its missing parts supplied by reference TRBV15 and TRBJ1-3, is DAMVIQNPRYQVTQFGKPVTLSCSQTLNHNVMYWYQQKSSQAPKLLFHYYDKDFNNEADTPDNFQSRRPNTSFCFLDIRSPGLGDTAMYLCATSRDHGRAISGNTIYFGEGSWLTVV.

The DNA for the CDR3 is TGTGCCACCAGTGATTCCACCGGGACAGACCCCTACGAGCAGTACTTC. Its translation is CATSDSTGTDPYEQYF. The genes are TRBV24-1 and TRBJ2-7; 7 bases are a match to TRBD1. The CDR3 has 16 residues. Per the germline V gene, CDR1 is KGHDR and CDR2 is SFDVKD. J lost 2 bases, V lost 2 bases, and 8 bases had no gene match.

As DNA, the CDR3 is TGTGCCACCAGCAGGGATCTTAGTGAGCAGTTCTTC. This gives the protein CATSRDLSEQFF. The rearrangement joins TRBV15 to TRBJ2-1; D is unresolved. The CDR3 is 12 residues long. Trimming took 3 bases from V and 9 from J, leaving 9 bases between them. CDR1 is LNHNV and CDR2 is YYDKDF in the germline V gene (reference sequence).

The rearrangement uses TRBV29-1 and TRBJ2-3; TRBD2 might be the D (6 bases). The CDR3 has 13 residues. Germline V gives CDR1 SQVTM, CDR2 ANQGSEA. V was pared by 4 bases and J by 11 bases, with 19 bases between. CDR3 DNA sequence: TGCAGCGTTGTCCCCGATGGGGACTCCGGGCAGTATTTT. Translation gives CSVVPDGDSGQYF.

This clone occurred once. The genes are TRBV18 and TRBJ1-4; D gene unclear. Trimming took 2 bases from V and 8 from J, leaving 12 bases between them. There are 14 residues in the CDR3. Germline V gives CDR1 KGHSH, CDR2 LQKENI. CDR3 DNA sequence: TGTGCCAGCTCACCAAAGGCCCTTCAGGAAAAACTGTTTTTT. It translates to CASSPKALQEKLFF.

The rearrangement uses TRBV6-4 and TRBJ1-1, with TRBD1 identical over 10 bases. V was pared by 5 bases and J by 10 bases, with 7 bases of the junction left unmatched. CDR1 is MRHNA, CDR2 SNTAGT, per germline. The length of the CDR3 is 13 residues. The CDR3 coding sequence is TGTGCCAGCAGTCCAGACAGGGGGCGCAGAGCTTTCTTT. Translation gives CASSPDRGRRAFF.

This chain connects TRBV24-1 to TRBJ2-1; 8 nucleotides match TRBD2. Germline V CDR1 and CDR2: KGHDR, SFDVKD. The CDR3 spans 17 residues. V shed 1 base and J 8 bases; nucleotides not matched to a gene: 12. Written as DNA, the CDR3 is TGTGCCACCAGTGATTTCCCTAGCGGGCCACTGGGGGATGAGCAGTTCTTC. It yields the protein CATSDFPSGPLGDEQFF.

CDR3 nucleotides: TGTGCCTGGGTAAACGACAGGGGGCGTGTTGAAGCTTTCTTT. Translating gives CAWVNDRGRVEAFF. The chain couples TRBV30 to TRBJ1-1; 10 bases agree with TRBD1. The CDR3 totals 14 residues. Per germline, CDR1 GTSNPN and CDR2 SVGIG (reference sequence). Unmatched junction bases numbered 10, after V lost 5 bases and J lost 7 bases.

The chain carries TRBV12-5 and TRBJ2-7; D ambiguous. V was clipped by 2 bases and J by 4 bases, with 6 bases between them. Germline V gives CDR1 LGHNT, CDR2 FRNRAP. This CDR3 is built from 12 residues. CDR3 region: CASGLPPYEQYF. The CDR3 DNA reads TGTGCTAGTGGTTTGCCCCCTTACGAGCAGTACTTC.

This rearrangement joins TRBV4-3 to TRBJ1-5, with TRBD1 as a possible D gene (6 bases). This CDR3 comprises 15 residues. Germline CDR1 and CDR2: LGHNA and YSLEER. Trimming took 2 bases from V and 3 from J, leaving 11 bases between them. CDR3 in amino acids: CASSQYRGHNQPQHF. CDR3 DNA sequence: TGCGCCAGCAGCCAATACCGGGGGCACAATCAGCCCCAGCATTTT.

J is TRBJ1-2 and V is TRBV29-1, with 9 bases identical to TRBD1. CDR3 length: 13 residues. Germline-derived CDR1 and CDR2 are SQVTM and ANQGSEA. V was clipped by 6 bases and J by 10 bases; unmatched bases: 12. CDR3 protein: CSVRPGGQGDYTF. In DNA form, the CDR3 reads TGCAGCGTGAGGCCCGGGGGACAGGGCGACTACACCTTC.

This clone occurred once. This same CDR3 is encoded by further DNA sequences in the sample. The V and J genes are TRBV28 and TRBJ2-7, with 12 bases identical to TRBD2. With V trimmed by 5 bases and J by 5 bases, 7 bases remained unmatched. CDR1 MDHEN and CDR2 SYDVKM come from the germline V gene. The CDR3 is made up of 15 amino acids. The CDR3 here is CASSLSSGGAHEQYF. The CDR3 nucleotides read TGTGCCAGCAGTCTTTCTAGCGGGGGGGCGCACGAGCAGTACTTC.

The chain carries TRBV4-1 and TRBJ1-1; D is possibly TRBD1 (6 bases). The germline gives CDR1 MGHRA, CDR2 YSYEKL. Trimming removed 1 base at V and 9 bases at J, with 24 bases between. The length of the CDR3 is 17 residues. CDR3 nucleotides: TGCGCCAGCAGCCAAGGCCCCCCGGGGGGGCGCGCCCGGAAAGCTTTCTTT. Protein: CASSQGPPGGRARKAFF.

The rearrangement links TRBV28 to TRBJ1-4, with D uncertain. The germline gives CDR1 MDHEN, CDR2 SYDVKM. The CDR3 consists of 12 residues. V was trimmed by 3 bases and J by 7 bases, leaving 6 bases between them. The CDR3 loop reads CASSFFGEKLFF. Written as DNA, the CDR3 is TGTGCCAGCAGTTTCTTTGGTGAAAAACTGTTTTTT.

The chain carries TRBV5-4 and TRBJ1-1, with D possibly TRBD1 on 6 matching bases. The CDR3 is 14 residues long. V dropped 1 base and J dropped 6 bases, with 13 bases sitting between them. Germline V gene data show CDR1 as SGHNT and CDR2 as YYREEE (reference sequence). CDR3 in amino acids: CASSLMAGAPEAFF. Written as DNA, the CDR3 is TGTGCCAGCAGCTTGATGGCAGGGGCCCCTGAAGCTTTCTTT.

The V gene is TRBV5-1, the J gene TRBJ1-1, with no clear D. Germline V gives CDR1 SGHRS, CDR2 YFSETQ. The V end was cut by 1 base, the J end by 2 bases, with 9 bases between. The CDR3 loop spans 14 amino acids. The CDR3, as DNA: TGCGCCAGCAGCTTGAGCGGAGTAAACACTGAAGCTTTCTTT. It is translated as CASSLSGVNTEAFF.

J is TRBJ2-6 and V is TRBV6-2 or TRBV6-3; D not certain. This CDR3 is built from 14 residues. Germline values: CDR1 MNHEY, CDR2 SVGEGT. Between the trimmed V and J ends, which lost 2 bases and 2 bases, there was a span of 4 bases. Here the CDR3 DNA reads TGTGCCAGCAGTTACGGGACTGGGGCCAACGTCCTGACTTTC. Translating gives CASSYGTGANVLTF.